A selection of T cell receptor beta chains follows, all from one sample in a study of shared clonotypes between healthy human individuals. TCRdb's table, derived via immunoSEQ multiplex PCR, lists solely in-frame clones and lacks some. The sample includes over 400,000 clones, 95% to 97% of them seen just once. Sequenced: naive CD4+ T cells sorted from blood. Receptors originate from a woman in her thirties in good health. CDR3s include the opening cysteine and the closing phenylalanine or tryptophan. The D gene is left open where the match is weak. Size is omitted from some rows. Given values are once, few, many or a class for expanded clones.

TRBV7-9	.	TRBJ1-1	.	TGTGCCAGCAGCTTCACGACAATGAACACTGAAGCTTTCTTT	CASSFTTMNTEAFF
TRBV29-1	.	TRBJ2-5	TRBD2	TGCAGCGTTTATTCCCCGGGACTAGCGGGAGTATCATGGGCCCAAGAGACCCAGTACTTC	CSVYSPGLAGVSWAQETQYF
TRBV5-1	.	TRBJ2-2	TRBD2	TGCGCCAGCAGCTTCCTAGCGGGAGCGAGTTTCTTGGACACCGGGGAGCTGTTTTTT	CASSFLAGASFLDTGELFF
TRBV11-2	once	TRBJ2-1	TRBD2	TGTGCCAGCAGCTTGCGCGCGGGGGTGAGCGGGAGCTCCTACAATGAGCAGTTCTTC	CASSLRAGVSGSSYNEQFF
TRBV28	.	TRBJ1-1	.	TGTGCCAGCAGGAGCGCCGGGGCCCAGAACACTGAAGCTTTCTTT	CASRSAGAQNTEAFF
TRBV10-3	.	TRBJ2-5	TRBD2	TGTGCCATCAGTGTAGGTAGCGGGACTGAGACCCAGTACTTC	CAISVGSGTETQYF
TRBV25-1	once	TRBJ1-1	.	TGTGCCAGCACACCCGACGATCTGTTGAACACTGAAGCTTTCTTT	CASTPDDLLNTEAFF
TRBV30	.	TRBJ2-5	.	TGTGCCTGGAGTGTAGGGCTTACGGGGCAGGAGACCCAGTACTTC	CAWSVGLTGQETQYF
TRBV28	.	TRBJ2-7	TRBD2	TGTGCCAGCAGTTCGACTAGCGTTAAGTACTGGCAGTACTTC	CASSSTSVKYWQYF
TRBV5-1	.	TRBJ2-7	.	TGCGCCAGCAGCTTGGAGGGGAGGGGGCCGTACGAGCAGTACTTC	CASSLEGRGPYEQYF
TRBV27	.	TRBJ2-3	.	TGTGCCAGCAGTTTCTCGGGGGGGACAGATACAGATACGCAGTATTTT	CASSFSGGTDTDTQYF
TRBV28	.	TRBJ1-1	.	TGTGCCAGCAGTTCCCAGGGGCGCGTCACTGAAGCTTTCTTT	CASSSQGRVTEAFF
TRBV4-1	.	TRBJ2-1	TRBD2	TGCGCCAGCAGCCAGAGGACATCTAGCGGGAGCTCCTACAATGAGCAGTTCTTC	CASSQRTSSGSSYNEQFF
TRBV10-1	.	TRBJ1-5	TRBD1	TGCGCCAGCAGTTCGACAGGGGGCCGCAATCAGCCCCAGCATTTT	CASSSTGGRNQPQHF
TRBV29-1	.	TRBJ2-5	.	TGCAGCGCCGCGACAGGCCTGGAGACCCAGTACTTC	CSAATGLETQYF
TRBV7-9	.	TRBJ2-7	.	TGTGCCAGCAGCTTGAGTCCCGCCGGAGCCTACGAGCAGTACTTC	CASSLSPAGAYEQYF
TRBV27	.	TRBJ2-2	.	TGTGCCAGCAGTTTATCCACAACAGGGAGGGGCACCGGGGAGCTGTTTTTT	CASSLSTTGRGTGELFF
TRBV2	.	TRBJ2-5	.	TGTGCCAGCAAAAGAATTTGGACGCGTGGCCTCACCCAAGAGACCCAGTACTTC	CASKRIWTRGLTQETQYF
TRBV5-8	once	TRBJ1-2	.	TGTGCCAGCAGCTTGCCGAGACCCTGGAGCTACACCTTC	CASSLPRPWSYTF
TRBV28	.	TRBJ2-5	TRBD1	TGTGCCAGCAGTTTCCGTGGGACAGAAGAGACCCAGTACTTC	CASSFRGTEETQYF
TRBV4-1	.	TRBJ1-3	TRBD1	TGCGCCAGCAGCCAACCAACCACACAGGGGGCTGGACACACCATATATTTT	CASSQPTTQGAGHTIYF
TRBV7-8	.	TRBJ2-2	.	TGTGCCAGCAGCTTAGCGGCTAGGATTGCCGGGGAGCTGTTTTTT	CASSLAARIAGELFF
TRBV2	.	TRBJ1-4	.	TGTGCCAGCAGGAACGGGGTTACTGAAAAACTGTTTTTT	CASRNGVTEKLFF
TRBV2	.	TRBJ1-5	.	TGTGCCAGCAGTCTAGGGCCTAGAGATAGCAATCAGCCCCAGCATTTT	CASSLGPRDSNQPQHF
TRBV7-8	.	TRBJ2-1	TRBD2	TGTGCCAGCATCTCCCTCAGCGGGGCAGGCAATGAGCAGTTCTTC	CASISLSGAGNEQFF
TRBV6-1	.	TRBJ2-7	.	TGTGCCAGCAGGGAAGCACTGTCAATCTACGAGCAGTACTTC	CASREALSIYEQYF
TRBV7-8	.	TRBJ2-1	TRBD2	TGTGCCAGCAGCTCCACCCTAGCGGGAGAAGGCACTGAGCAGTTCTTC	CASSSTLAGEGTEQFF
TRBV19	.	TRBJ1-5	.	TGTGCCAGTTCCCAACACAGCTCCAATCAGCCCCAGCATTTT	CASSQHSSNQPQHF
TRBV28	.	TRBJ2-7	.	TGTGCCAGCACGCAGGGCTCCTACGAGCAGTACTTC	CASTQGSYEQYF
TRBV7-2	.	TRBJ1-6	.	TGTGCCAGCAGCTTAGGTCGTACGGTCAATTCACCCCTCCACTTT	CASSLGRTVNSPLHF
TRBV27	.	TRBJ2-6	TRBD1	TGTGCCAGCAGTTTCCGCGTTTCTGGGACAGGGTTCGCTGGGGCCAACGTCCTGACTTTC	CASSFRVSGTGFAGANVLTF